Sequencing of this T cell receptor (beta chain) was carried out in a study of blood T cell repertoires in COVID-19. Method: immunoSEQ multiplex PCR; TCRdb's copy keeps in-frame clones and lacks some. This table has over 400,000 clones, 70% to 90% appearing once. From germline, CDR1 is SQVTM and CDR2 ANQGSEA. Trimming left V 5 bases short and J 5 bases short, with 9 bases between. The CDR3 spans 11 residues. The chain has TRBV29-1 and TRBJ1-1; D uncertain. Material for sequencing was peripheral blood. The TCR sequence derives from a human donor in a cohort sampled during active COVID-19. The CDR3 loop reads CSVSPRTEAFF. The CDR3 DNA reads as TGCAGCGTTTCCCCGAGGACTGAAGCTTTCTTT.